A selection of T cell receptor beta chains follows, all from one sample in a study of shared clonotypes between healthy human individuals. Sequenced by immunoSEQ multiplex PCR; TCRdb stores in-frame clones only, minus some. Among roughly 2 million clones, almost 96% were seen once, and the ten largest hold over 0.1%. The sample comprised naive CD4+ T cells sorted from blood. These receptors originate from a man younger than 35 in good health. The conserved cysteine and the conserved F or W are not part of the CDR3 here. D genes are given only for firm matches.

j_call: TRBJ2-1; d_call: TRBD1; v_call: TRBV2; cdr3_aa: ASRRTGDSEQF
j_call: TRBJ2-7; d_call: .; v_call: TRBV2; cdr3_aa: ASIEAGYEQY
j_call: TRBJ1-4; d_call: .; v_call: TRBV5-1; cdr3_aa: ASSRLGEDEKLY
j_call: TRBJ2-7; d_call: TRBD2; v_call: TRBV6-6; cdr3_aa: ASRGEREVHEQY
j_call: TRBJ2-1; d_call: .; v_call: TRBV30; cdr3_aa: AWSGSRGSYNEQF
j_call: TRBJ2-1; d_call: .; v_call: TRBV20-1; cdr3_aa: SATDRGEQF
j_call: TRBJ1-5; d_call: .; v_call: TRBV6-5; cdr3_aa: ASSFDRYFQPQH
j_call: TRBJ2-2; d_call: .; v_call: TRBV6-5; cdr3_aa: ASRRSNTGELF
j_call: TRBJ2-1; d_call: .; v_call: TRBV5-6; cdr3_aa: ASSLDRRYNEQF
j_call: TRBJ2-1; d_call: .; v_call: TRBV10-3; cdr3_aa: AISERTAQEQF
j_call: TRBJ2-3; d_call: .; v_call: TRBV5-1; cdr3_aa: ASSLDGGRQY
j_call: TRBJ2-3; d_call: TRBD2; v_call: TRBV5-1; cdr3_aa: ASSLVLAGVGDTQY
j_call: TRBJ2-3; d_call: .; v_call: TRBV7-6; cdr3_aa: ASTKRVGGSTDTQY